The 20 T cell receptor beta chains below all came from one sample that was sequenced in a study of radiation and T cells in renal cell carcinoma. Documented time point: baseline pretreatment blood. Treatment: 15 Gy SBRT to primary tumor, nephrectomy 4 weeks later. Only in-frame clones appear in the TCRdb table, and some are missing; sequencing was by immunoSEQ multiplex PCR. The profile shows tens of thousands of clones, more than 60% of them singletons. The sample here was blood, taken from a patient whose treatment included radiotherapy and nephrectomy. The receptors come from a man aged 55 to 69 with renal cell carcinoma.

By share of the sample, this clone is large. The V call is TRBV27, the J call TRBJ1-1, with D tentatively TRBD1 (5 bases). There are 16 residues in the CDR3. Germline values: CDR1 MNHEY, CDR2 SMNVEV (reference sequence). V was trimmed by 7 bases and J by 1 base, leaving 19 bases between them. The CDR3 nucleotides read TGTGCCAGCAAGGGGAGTCTCGGTTTTAAGAACACTGAAGCTTTCTTT. Protein product: CASKGSLGFKNTEAFF.

The genes are TRBV15 and TRBJ2-2, with D possibly TRBD2 on 5 matching bases. Looked up from germline, CDR1 is LNHNV and CDR2 is YYDKDF (reference sequence). There are 12 residues in the CDR3. V was cut by 4 bases and J by 6 bases, with 6 bases left in between. This chain's CDR3 is CATSISAGELFF. Written as DNA, the CDR3 is TGTGCCACCAGCATTAGCGCCGGGGAGCTGTTTTTT.

This clone was seen just once. The chain employs TRBV6-1 and TRBJ2-5, with a tentative D call TRBD1 (5 bases). Germline V CDR1 and CDR2: MNHNS, SASEGT. Trimming took off 9 bases at V and 4 bases at J, with 18 bases between the two ends. CDR3 length: 14 amino acids. The CDR3 DNA reads TGTGCCAGTCTGGAACAGGTCCCCCGAGAGACCCAGTACTTC. Translation: CASLEQVPRETQYF.

The chain combines TRBV11-2 with TRBJ1-3; 7 positions match TRBD1. The CDR3 is 15 amino acids. CDR1 is SGHAT and CDR2 is FQNNGV in the germline V gene. V dropped 2 bases and J dropped 1; count of bases not matched to a gene: 2. The chain's CDR3 is CASSLPRGSGNTIYF. CDR3 coding DNA: TGTGCCAGCAGCTTACCCAGGGGGTCTGGAAACACCATATATTTT.

Here the CDR3 DNA reads TGTGCCAGCAGTGAAGAGGACAGGGCCTACAATGAGCAGTTCTTC. Translating it yields CASSEEDRAYNEQFF. This chain joins TRBV6-1 and TRBJ2-1; 8 bases are shared with TRBD1. The CDR3 has 15 residues. The V segment lost 1 base and the J segment 2 bases; nucleotides outside the gene matches: 1. Germline CDR1 is MNHNS and CDR2 is SASEGT.

This clone was seen only once. This rearrangement joins TRBV5-1 to TRBJ2-7; 11 bases agree with TRBD2. CDR3 length: 16 amino acids. In germline, CDR1 is SGHRS, CDR2 YFSETQ. The V segment lost 1 base and the J segment 0 bases; nucleotides outside the gene matches: 3. The CDR3 spells CASSLSGTSGSYEQYF. CDR3 bases: TGCGCCAGCAGCTTGTCCGGGACTAGCGGCTCCTACGAGCAGTACTTC.

The V gene is TRBV19, the J gene TRBJ2-3; 10 bases line up with TRBD2. Germline V CDR1 and CDR2: LNHDA, SQIVND (reference sequence). V lost 3 bases, J lost 6 bases, and 6 bases stayed unmatched. The CDR3 covers 15 residues. The CDR3 DNA reads as TGTGCCAGTAGTATGGGACTAGCGAAGGAGGATACGCAGTATTTT. Its translation: CASSMGLAKEDTQYF.

Written as DNA, the CDR3 is TGTGCCTGGAGTGGAGGTCAGCCCAATCAGCCCCAGCATTTT. Amino acid sequence: CAWSGGQPNQPQHF. This rearrangement joins TRBV30 to TRBJ1-5; the D is unclear. V lost 1 base to trimming and J lost 3 bases, with 10 bases between them. Germline CDR1 and CDR2: GTSNPN and SVGIG (reference sequence). The CDR3 has 14 residues.

This chain links TRBV5-1 with TRBJ1-2, with TRBD1 matching over 10 bases. There are 15 residues in the CDR3. Per germline, CDR1 SGHRS and CDR2 YFSETQ. V lost 0 bases and J lost 6; bases outside the gene matches: 5. CDR3 sequence: CASSLDGQGGNGYTF. The CDR3, as DNA: TGCGCCAGCAGCTTGGATGGACAGGGGGGTAATGGCTACACCTTC. Full variable domain (missing parts from reference TRBV5-1 and TRBJ1-2): KAGVTQTPRYLIKTRGQQVTLSCSPISGHRSVSWYQQTPGQGLQFLFEYFSETQRNKGNFPGRFSGRQFSNSRSEMNVSTLELGDSALYLCASSLDGQGGNGYTFGSGTRLTVV.

The chain employs TRBV6-6 and TRBJ2-4; perhaps TRBD2 as D (5 bases). The CDR3 sequence is 14 residues long. V was trimmed by 3 bases and J by 4 bases, leaving 10 bases between them. Germline V gene sequence: CDR1 MNHNY, CDR2 SVGAGI (reference sequence). CDR3 in amino acids: CASSYGLEKNIQYF. In DNA, the CDR3 is TGTGCCAGCAGTTATGGACTGGAGAAAAACATTCAGTACTTC.

This clone came up a few times. This chain joins TRBV21-1 and TRBJ2-4; whether TRBD1, the table's D call, matches the DNA was not checked. TRBV21-1 is marked as a pseudogene. This CDR3 is 17 amino acids long. The CDR3 region has the DNA TGTGCCAGCAGCAACCCGACAGGGGAAATAGCCAAAAACATTCAGTACTTC. This translates into CASSNPTGEIAKNIQYF.

J is TRBJ2-7 and V is TRBV10-2, with TRBD1 identical over 8 bases. Trimming removed 6 bases from V and 2 bases from J; junction bases left unmatched: 3. This CDR3 is 13 amino acids long. Germline V gene data show CDR1 as WSHSY and CDR2 as SAAADI. CDR3 in amino acids: CASRDRVAYEQYV. For the CDR3, the DNA is TGCGCCAGCAGGGACAGGGTAGCCTACGAGCAGTACGTC.

This clone came up once. V and J are TRBV9 and TRBJ1-1, with a weak D call TRBD1 (6 bases). CDR1 and CDR2 (germline): SGDLS, YYNGEE. Trimming took 3 bases from V and 8 from J, leaving 17 bases between them. The CDR3 sequence is 14 residues long. CDR3 sequence (DNA): TGTGCCAGCAGCGCCGAAGGGACAAGCAACGAAGCTTTCTTT. Its translation: CASSAEGTSNEAFF.

The J gene is TRBJ2-3, the V gene TRBV11-3; 14 nucleotides align to TRBD2. Per the germline V gene, CDR1 is SGHNT and CDR2 is YENEEA. After removal of 5 bases from V and 6 bases from J, the junction contained 7 bases not matched to a gene. The CDR3 has 16 amino acids. For the CDR3, the DNA is TGTGCCAGCAGCCCCGAGACTAGCGGGAGGGAGGATACGCAGTATTTT. Protein sequence: CASSPETSGREDTQYF.

This rearrangement joins TRBV5-6 to TRBJ1-2, with D possibly matching TRBD1 (5 bases). V was cut by 4 bases and J by 5 bases, with 18 bases left in between. This CDR3 has 15 amino acids. Germline loops: CDR1 SGHDT, CDR2 YYEEEE. This CDR3 reads CASSEGPGGNYGYTF. The CDR3 nucleotides are TGTGCCAGCAGCGAAGGGCCCGGGGGGAATTATGGCTACACCTTC.

This clone was seen only once. The CDR3 DNA follows: TGTGCCAGCACGACAGGAGGCTGGGGCACTGAAGCTTTCTTT. It yields the protein CASTTGGWGTEAFF. The chain links TRBV25-1 to TRBJ1-1; tentative D call: TRBD1 (6 bases). Between the trimmed V and J ends, which lost 7 bases and 4 bases, there was a span of 16 bases. The CDR3 consists of 14 residues. The germline V gene has CDR1 MGHDK and CDR2 SYGVNS.

This chain uses TRBV5-1 with TRBJ2-1, with a possible D match to TRBD1 (7 bases). The germline V gene has CDR1 SGHRS and CDR2 YFSETQ. The germline V and J ends were trimmed by 4 bases and 4 bases, with 12 bases remaining between them. This CDR3 comprises 14 residues. CDR3 residues: CASSPGGGYNEQFF. CDR3 nucleotides: TGCGCCAGCAGCCCAGGGGGAGGTTACAATGAGCAGTTCTTC.

The chain recombines TRBV7-9 with TRBJ2-5; 8 nucleotides line up with TRBD1. The germline CDR1 and CDR2 sequences are SEHNR and FQNEAQ (reference sequence). The CDR3 covers 14 residues. Losses at the gene ends were 6 bases for V and 3 bases for J; bases not matched to a gene: 6. DNA of the CDR3: TGTGCCAGCAGACCGACAGGGGATAAAGAGACCCAGTACTTC. It codes for CASRPTGDKETQYF. The entire variable domain, with the rest obtained from reference TRBV7-9 and TRBJ2-5, is as follows: DTGVSQNPRHKITKRGQNVTFRCDPISEHNRLYWYRQTLGQGPEFLTYFQNEAQLEKSRLLSDRFSAERPKGSFSTLEIQRTEQGDSAMYLCASRPTGDKETQYFGPGTRLLVL.

The V and J genes are TRBV25-1 and TRBJ2-3; D remains unclear. This CDR3 is 14 amino acids long. V lost 5 bases to trimming and J lost 1 base, with 10 bases between them. Germline V gives CDR1 MGHDK, CDR2 SYGVNS. The CDR3 here is CASSPLRGTDTQYF. For the CDR3, the DNA is TGTGCCAGCAGTCCCCTCCGGGGCACAGATACGCAGTATTTT.

The chain carries TRBV5-1 and TRBJ1-1; no definite D call. The CDR3 contains 16 residues. V gave up 0 bases and J gave up 1 base, with 13 bases separating them. Germline CDR1 SGHRS, CDR2 YFSETQ. The CDR3: CASSLDIGLWNTEAFF. The CDR3 DNA sequence: TGCGCCAGCAGCTTGGATATAGGACTTTGGAACACTGAAGCTTTCTTT.